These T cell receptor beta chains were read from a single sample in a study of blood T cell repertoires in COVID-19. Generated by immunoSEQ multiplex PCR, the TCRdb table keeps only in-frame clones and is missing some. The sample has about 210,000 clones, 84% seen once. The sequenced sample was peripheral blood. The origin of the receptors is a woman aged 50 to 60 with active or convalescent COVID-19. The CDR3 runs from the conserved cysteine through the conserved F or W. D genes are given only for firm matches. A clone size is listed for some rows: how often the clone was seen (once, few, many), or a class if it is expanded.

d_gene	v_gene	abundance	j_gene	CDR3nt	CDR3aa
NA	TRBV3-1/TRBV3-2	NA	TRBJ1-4	TGTGCCAGCAGCCAAGTAACAGGGCGTGGAGAAAAACTGTTTTTT	CASSQVTGRGEKLFF
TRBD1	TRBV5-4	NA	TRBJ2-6	TGTGCCAGCAGCTTGGGACAGGGGGCTGGGGCCAACGTCCTGACTTTC	CASSLGQGAGANVLTF
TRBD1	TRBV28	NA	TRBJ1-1	TGTGCCAGCAGTTTACAGGGGGGGAACACTGAAGCTTTCTTT	CASSLQGGNTEAFF
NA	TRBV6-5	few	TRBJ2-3	TGTGCCAGCAGTTTAGCGTCTAGCACAGATACGCAGTATTTT	CASSLASSTDTQYF
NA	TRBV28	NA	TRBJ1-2	TGTGCCAGCAGTTTAGGGGGGGCGCGGGGCTATGGCTACACCTTC	CASSLGGARGYGYTF
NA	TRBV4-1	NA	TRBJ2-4	TGCGCCAGCAGCCAAGGTTTCCCCGCTGCTAGGGCCAAAAACATTCAGTACTTC	CASSQGFPAARAKNIQYF
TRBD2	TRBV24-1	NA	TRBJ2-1	TGTGCCACCAGTGACCCGACTAGCGGGGGCTACAATGAGCAGTTCTTC	CATSDPTSGGYNEQFF
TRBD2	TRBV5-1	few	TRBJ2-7	TGCGCCAGCAGCTTGGCTAGCGGTGAGGCCTACGAGCAGTACTTC	CASSLASGEAYEQYF
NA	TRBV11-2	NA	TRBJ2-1	TGTGCCAGCAGCTTAGATCAGGAGCGGGAGCAGTTCTTC	CASSLDQEREQFF
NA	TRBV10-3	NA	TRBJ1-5	TGTGCCATCAGTGAGGGTGGCAGCAATCAGCCCCAGCATTTT	CAISEGGSNQPQHF
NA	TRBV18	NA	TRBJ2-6	TGTGCCAGCTCACCACTCCCGCCTACGGGGGCCAACGTCCTGACTTTC	CASSPLPPTGANVLTF
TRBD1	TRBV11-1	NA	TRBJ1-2	TGTGCCAGCAGCTTCCCAGGGGGAGCTGGCTACACCTTC	CASSFPGGAGYTF
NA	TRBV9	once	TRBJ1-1	TGTGCCAGCAGCCCTTCTTCGAACACTGAAGCTTTCTTT	CASSPSSNTEAFF
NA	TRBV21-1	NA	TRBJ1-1	TGTGCCAGCACCTATAAGGAACCGGGGGGGAACACTGAAGCTTTCTTT	CASTYKEPGGNTEAFF
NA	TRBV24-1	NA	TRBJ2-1	TGTGCCACCGGAGCTACGGGTCTCTCCTACAATGAGCAGTTCTTC	CATGATGLSYNEQFF
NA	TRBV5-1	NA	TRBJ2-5	TGCGCCAGCAGCTTCAGTACTAGTCAAGAGACCCAGTACTTC	CASSFSTSQETQYF
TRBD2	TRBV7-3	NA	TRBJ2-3	TGTGCCAGCAGGTTGAGCGGGAGGGTAGGAGATACGCAGTATTTT	CASRLSGRVGDTQYF
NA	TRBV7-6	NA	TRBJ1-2	TGTGCCAGCAGCTTAGTTGGGGCCGAGGGGGATGGCTACACCTTC	CASSLVGAEGDGYTF
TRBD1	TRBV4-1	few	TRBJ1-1	TGCGCCAGCAGCCTCGGACAGGGGGTAAATATGAACACTGAAGCTTTCTTT	CASSLGQGVNMNTEAFF
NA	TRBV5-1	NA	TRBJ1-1	TGCGCCAGCAGACCTTCGACAGTCAGCACTGAAGCTTTCTTT	CASRPSTVSTEAFF
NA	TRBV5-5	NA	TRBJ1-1	TGTGCCAGCACCAACTTTCCGGGGACTGAAGCTTTCTTT	CASTNFPGTEAFF
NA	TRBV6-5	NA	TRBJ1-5	TGTGCCACCGGGACACCCAATCAGCCCCAGCATTTT	CATGTPNQPQHF
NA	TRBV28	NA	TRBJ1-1	TGTGCCAGCAGTGGTTCACCCCAGGGGTCTGTCCGGGTGAACACTGAAGCTTTCTTT	CASSGSPQGSVRVNTEAFF
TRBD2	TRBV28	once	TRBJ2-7	TGTGCCAGCCCTCCCGGGGGACTAGCGGGAGGGCCGTACGAGCAGTACTTC	CASPPGGLAGGPYEQYF
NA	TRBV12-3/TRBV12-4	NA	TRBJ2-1	TGTGCCAGCAGTTTATTGGCAGTTGAGCAGTTCTTC	CASSLLAVEQFF
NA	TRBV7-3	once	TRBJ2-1	TGTGCCAGCAGCTTTAGGCCCTTCGGGCCCGCGGGCTCCTACAATGAGCAGTTCTTC	CASSFRPFGPAGSYNEQFF
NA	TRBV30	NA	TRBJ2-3	TGTGCCCTCGAGTCAGGCCATACGCAGTATTTT	CALESGHTQYF
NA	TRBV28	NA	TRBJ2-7	TGTGCCAGCAGTTATGGCAGCTCCTACGAGCAGTACTTC	CASSYGSSYEQYF
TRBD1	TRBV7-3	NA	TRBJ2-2	TGTGCCAGCAGCTTAAGGGCAGGGGGCACCGGGGAGCTGTTTTTT	CASSLRAGGTGELFF
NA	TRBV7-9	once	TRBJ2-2	TGTGCCAGCAGCTTACCAGCGGGCACCGGGGAGCTGTTTTTT	CASSLPAGTGELFF
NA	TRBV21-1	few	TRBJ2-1	TGTGCCAGCAGCAAACTGGTCCTAGCCGATGCCTACAATGAGCAGTTCTTC	CASSKLVLADAYNEQFF
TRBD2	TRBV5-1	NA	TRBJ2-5	TGCGCCAGCTCATTAGCGGGAATGATGGAGACCCAGTACTTC	CASSLAGMMETQYF
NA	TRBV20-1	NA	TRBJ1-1	TGCAGTGCCCCCGGTTCTGAAGCTTTCTTT	CSAPGSEAFF
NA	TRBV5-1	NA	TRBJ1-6	TGCGCCAGCAGCTTGGCTGGGAGCTCCTATAATTCACCCCTCCACTTT	CASSLAGSSYNSPLHF
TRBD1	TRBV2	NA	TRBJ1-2	TGTGCCAGCAGCGTCCGGGACAGGGTCGATGGCTACACCTTC	CASSVRDRVDGYTF
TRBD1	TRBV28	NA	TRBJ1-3	TGTGCCAGTGTGCAGGGGGTAGGAAACACCATATATTTT	CASVQGVGNTIYF
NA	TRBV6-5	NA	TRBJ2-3	TGTGCCAGCATCCGGGGGTGGGGTACAGATACGCAGTATTTT	CASIRGWGTDTQYF
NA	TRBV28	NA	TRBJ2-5	TGTGCCAGCTCCCCCAGGGAGACCCAGTACTTC	CASSPRETQYF
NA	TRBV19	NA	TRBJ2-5	TGTGCCAGTAGTGACACGAATCAAGAGACCCAGTACTTC	CASSDTNQETQYF
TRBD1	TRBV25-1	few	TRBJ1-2	TGTGCCAGCAGTGAGATGGGGACAGGGGGCAGCTACACCTTC	CASSEMGTGGSYTF
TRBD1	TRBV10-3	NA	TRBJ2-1	TGTGCCACCCCGCGGCAGGGGGCTAACAATGAGCAGTTCTTC	CATPRQGANNEQFF
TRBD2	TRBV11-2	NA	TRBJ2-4	TGTGCCAGCAGCGCGGGAGAAGGGGCCCCAGCCAAAAACATTCAGTACTTC	CASSAGEGAPAKNIQYF
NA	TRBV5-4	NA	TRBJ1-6	TGTGCCAGCAGCTCACAGGGATCACCCCTCCACTTT	CASSSQGSPLHF
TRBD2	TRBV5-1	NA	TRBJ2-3	TGCGCCAGCAGCGATGGGGACTACACAGATACGCAGTATTTT	CASSDGDYTDTQYF
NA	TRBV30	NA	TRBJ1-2	TGTGCCTGGACCGAATCGACTTATGGCTACACCTTC	CAWTESTYGYTF
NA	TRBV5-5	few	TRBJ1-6	TGTGCCAGCAGCCGCGAGGTCGGGAATTCACCCCTCCACTTT	CASSREVGNSPLHF
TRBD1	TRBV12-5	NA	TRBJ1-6	TGTGCTAGTGGTTACCAAGACAGGGATGACAATTCACCCCTCCACTTT	CASGYQDRDDNSPLHF
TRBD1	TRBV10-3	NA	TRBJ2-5	TGTGCCATCAGTGGTAGGCAGGGGGCGCCCAGCCAAGAGACCCAGTACTTC	CAISGRQGAPSQETQYF
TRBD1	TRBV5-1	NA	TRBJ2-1	TGCGCCAGCAGCCAAGGACAGGGATTCTACAATGAGCAGTTCTTC	CASSQGQGFYNEQFF
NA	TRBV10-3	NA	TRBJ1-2	TGTGCCATCAGGAGGTCTAATGGCTACACCTTC	CAIRRSNGYTF
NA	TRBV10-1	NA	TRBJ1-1	TGCGCCAGCAGTGAGTCAGGAGGGGATGGGAACACTGAAGCTTTCTTT	CASSESGGDGNTEAFF
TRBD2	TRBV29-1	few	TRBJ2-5	TGCAGCGTTGACCTCGGGGGGGGCGCGGGGGAGACCCAGTACTTC	CSVDLGGGAGETQYF
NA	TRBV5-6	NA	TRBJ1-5	TGTGCCAGCAGCTTGGGTTTGTATAGCAATCAGCCCCAGCATTTT	CASSLGLYSNQPQHF
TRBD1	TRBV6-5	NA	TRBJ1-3	TGTGCCAGCAGTTACTCGGGACAGGGACGAAACACCATATATTTT	CASSYSGQGRNTIYF
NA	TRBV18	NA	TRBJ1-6	TGTGCCAGCTCACCCCTACCCATCTCGTCGGGGTCACCCCTCCACTTT	CASSPLPISSGSPLHF